Listed below are T cell receptor beta chains from one sample, sequenced in a study of post-analysis software for immune sequencing data. TCRdb passed the PCR reads through MiXCR, listing each CDR3 protein once. In the table there are about 770,000 distinct CDR3 sequences, 40% to 55% of which are singletons. Input material: blood. All receptors derive from a girl aged 10-17 years with multiple sclerosis. Both conserved end residues are part of each CDR3. D genes are given only for firm matches. The size field is filled for only some rows; it gives once, few, many or a size class.

d_call | clone_size | j_call | v_call | cdr3_nt | cdr3_aa
NA | few | TRBJ2-1 | TRBV10-3 | TGTGCCATCAGTGACATGGGGGGAGACCCCCTTAACTACAATGAGCAGTTCTTC | CAISDMGGDPLNYNEQFF
NA | NA | TRBJ2-5 | TRBV9 | TGTGCCAGCAGCGTAGAAGAGGGCGCGGAGACCCAGTACTTC | CASSVEEGAETQYF
NA | NA | TRBJ2-7 | TRBV6-2/TRBV6-3 | TGTGCCAGCAGTTACTTGGAAAAACGGGACTTTCTCGACGAGCAGTACTTC | CASSYLEKRDFLDEQYF
NA | NA | TRBJ1-6 | TRBV27 | TGTGCCGGCAGTTTAACGGGGAACCCAGTCCATGGTTCACCCCTCCACTTT | CAGSLTGNPVHGSPLHF
TRBD2 | few | TRBJ2-5 | TRBV7-9 | TGTGCCAGCAGCACTAGCGGGAGGGCTAGGACCCAAGAGACCCAGTACTTC | CASSTSGRARTQETQYF
TRBD1 | NA | TRBJ2-1 | TRBV6-1 | TGTGCCAGCAGTGGCTCCTCCGGGACAGGGGCTAATGAGCAGTTCTTC | CASSGSSGTGANEQFF
NA | few | TRBJ1-2 | TRBV10-2 | TGCGCCAGCAGTGAGTCTAGGGCAGCCTATGGCTACACCTTC | CASSESRAAYGYTF
NA | few | TRBJ2-5 | TRBV7-9 | TGTGCCAGCAGCTACGGGGAGCGGGAGACCCAGTACTTC | CASSYGERETQYF
NA | NA | TRBJ2-1 | TRBV7-2 | TGTGCCAGCAGGCCGGGAGCGGGCCTCTGCAATGAGCAGTTCTTC | CASRPGAGLCNEQFF
TRBD1 | NA | TRBJ2-3 | TRBV7-2 | TGTGCCAGCAGCTTGGGAGGGACAGGGCAAACAGATACGCAGTATTTT | CASSLGGTGQTDTQYF
NA | many | TRBJ2-5 | TRBV6-6 | TGTGCCAGCGGCGAAACCGGGACTCCAACGGGAGAGACCCAGTACTTC | CASGETGTPTGETQYF
NA | NA | TRBJ2-2 | TRBV27 | TGTGCCACCGGAGGGGTTAACACCGGGGAGCTGTTTTTT | CATGGVNTGELFF
TRBD1 | NA | TRBJ2-7 | TRBV15 | TGTGCCACCAGCAGAGAAGGGACAGCCATCTACGAGCAGTACTTC | CATSREGTAIYEQYF